One and the same sample provided the 23 T cell receptor beta chains below, sequenced in a study of blood T cell repertoires in COVID-19. TCRdb's copy holds only in-frame clones and misses some; the assay was immunoSEQ multiplex PCR. The sample holds around 140,000 clones, 85% to 90% seen once. Material: peripheral blood. Receptors were obtained from a woman aged 45-65 years with active or convalescent COVID-19.

The sample holds one count of this clone. The V and J genes are TRBV7-9 and TRBJ2-1, with D perhaps matching TRBD1 (6 bases). The V end lost 1 base, the J end lost 4 bases, and 14 bases lay between the germline ends. Per the germline V gene, CDR1 is SEHNR and CDR2 is FQNEAQ (reference sequence). The CDR3 totals 16 residues. CDR3 in amino acids: CASSLGGGHPYNEQFF. The DNA of the CDR3 is TGTGCCAGCAGCTTAGGTGGGGGACACCCTTACAATGAGCAGTTCTTC.

This clone was picked up a small number of times. The chain is built from TRBV7-6 and TRBJ1-5, with D possibly matching TRBD1 (5 bases). V lost 0 bases and J lost 5, with 11 bases in between. Germline V gene sequence: CDR1 SGHVS, CDR2 FNYEAQ. CDR3 length: 15 residues. The CDR3 DNA is TGTGCCAGCAGCTTAGCGGGGGGAGCGGATCAGCCCCAGCATTTT. This gives the protein CASSLAGGADQPQHF.

The chain carries TRBV19 and TRBJ1-1; the D is unclear. This CDR3 region has 15 residues. Per the germline V gene, CDR1 is LNHDA and CDR2 is SQIVND (reference sequence). V was trimmed by 3 bases and J by 0 bases, leaving 11 bases between them. This chain's CDR3 is CASSIKAGMNTEAFF. CDR3 DNA: TGTGCCAGTAGTATTAAGGCAGGAATGAACACTGAAGCTTTCTTT.

This sequence joins TRBV27 and TRBJ1-1, with TRBD1 as a possible D gene (6 bases). The CDR3 is 17 residues long. The V gene's germline CDR1 is MNHEY and CDR2 SMNVEV (reference sequence). V shed 6 bases and J shed 2 bases, with 22 bases lying between them. CDR3 sequence: CASSQLVGTNRNTEAFF. CDR3 nucleotide sequence: TGTGCCAGCAGCCAACTAGTGGGGACAAATAGAAACACTGAAGCTTTCTTT.

The chain combines TRBV4-1 with TRBJ2-3, with a tentative D call TRBD1 (6 bases). The V end lost 1 base, the J end lost 2 bases, and 16 bases lay between the germline ends. Germline V CDR1 and CDR2: MGHRA, YSYEKL. This CDR3 comprises 17 residues. The CDR3 spells CASSQVRGMGFTDTQYF. The CDR3 DNA follows: TGCGCCAGCAGCCAAGTCAGGGGCATGGGATTCACAGATACGCAGTATTTT.

The chain carries TRBV5-4 and TRBJ2-5; TRBD1 aligns across 7 bases. Looked up from germline, CDR1 is SGHNT and CDR2 is YYREEE (reference sequence). The CDR3 runs 14 residues. Trimming removed 4 bases from V and 1 base from J; junction bases left unmatched: 4. The CDR3 nucleotides read TGTGCCAGCAGCCAGGGACAGTCCCAAGAGACCCAGTACTTC. The encoded protein is CASSQGQSQETQYF.

The chain is built from TRBV5-1 and TRBJ2-3, with TRBD2 matching over 14 bases. This CDR3 is 18 amino acids long. CDR1 SGHRS and CDR2 YFSETQ come from the germline V gene. V lost 4 bases, J lost 1 base, and 8 bases stayed unmatched. The DNA for the CDR3 is TGCGCCAGCAGCATACCGGGACTAGCGGGAGTCGGCACAGATACGCAGTATTTT. Translation gives CASSIPGLAGVGTDTQYF.

The CDR3 DNA is TGTGCTAGTGGTATGGGGGGAGCCACTGAAGCTTTCTTT. Translating it yields CASGMGGATEAFF. The V gene is TRBV12-5, the J gene TRBJ1-1; D possibly corresponds to TRBD1 (5 bases). The germline CDR1 and CDR2 sequences are LGHNT and FRNRAP. CDR3 size: 13 residues. The germline V and J ends were trimmed by 5 bases and 4 bases, with 11 bases remaining between them.

In this sample, this clone turned up once. J is TRBJ2-2 and V is TRBV2; TRBD1 agrees at 8 bases. Germline trimming cut 7 bases from V and 6 bases from J; bases unmatched to any gene: 4. Germline V gene data show CDR1 as SNHLY and CDR2 as FYNNEI. This CDR3 contains 13 residues. The chain's CDR3 is CASTGQGAGELFF. DNA of the CDR3: TGTGCCAGCACCGGACAGGGAGCCGGGGAGCTGTTTTTT.

The chain joins TRBV4-1 to TRBJ2-3, with 9 bases identical to TRBD2. The ends lost 0 bases at V and 7 bases at J; junction bases unmatched: 8. CDR3 length: 16 residues. Germline values: CDR1 MGHRA, CDR2 YSYEKL. The CDR3 nucleotides are TGCGCCAGCAGCCAAGATTGGGGCGGGGGGGAGTATACGCAGTATTTT. Translation gives CASSQDWGGGEYTQYF.

The genes are TRBV4-2 and TRBJ1-2; D gene ambiguous. There are 13 residues in the CDR3. Between the trimmed V and J ends, which lost 0 bases and 4 bases, there was a span of 6 bases. Germline CDR1 reads LGHNA; CDR2 reads YNFKEQ. The DNA for the CDR3 is TGTGCCAGCAGCCAAGATGCAGTCTATGGCTACACCTTC. It encodes CASSQDAVYGYTF.

V and J are TRBV4-2 and TRBJ1-6; 8 bases are shared with TRBD1. The CDR3 loop spans 18 amino acids. Trimming cost V 0 bases and J 5 bases; bases outside gene matches: 9. The germline V gene encodes CDR1 LGHNA and CDR2 YNFKEQ. The CDR3 region has the DNA TGTGCCAGCAGCCAAGAACTTTCGGGACAGGTGAATAATTCACCCCTCCACTTT. It translates to CASSQELSGQVNNSPLHF.

This chain uses TRBV27 with TRBJ2-1; maybe TRBD2 (5 bases). The ends were cut back, 2 bases at V and 3 bases at J, with 14 bases in the middle. This CDR3 contains 16 residues. Germline V gene sequence: CDR1 MNHEY, CDR2 SMNVEV (reference sequence). The CDR3 DNA reads as TGTGCCAGCAGTTTACCCCCCGGGGAGTACTACAATGAGCAGTTCTTC. As protein: CASSLPPGEYYNEQFF.

This chain joins TRBV4-1 and TRBJ1-4; D gene ambiguous. Germline V gene data show CDR1 as MGHRA and CDR2 as YSYEKL. Trimming pared 5 bases from V and 4 bases from J, leaving 11 bases between. The CDR3 consists of 14 residues. The CDR3 nucleotides are TGCGCCAGCAGCGAATGGACTGATAATGAAAAACTGTTTTTT. This gives the protein CASSEWTDNEKLFF.

The chain employs TRBV28 and TRBJ2-1; maybe TRBD1 (6 bases). CDR1 and CDR2 (germline): MDHEN, SYDVKM. The CDR3 runs to 15 residues. V lost 5 bases, J lost 5 bases, and 16 bases lay in between. The CDR3 loop reads CASSRLDRNNNEQFF. The CDR3 DNA reads TGTGCCAGCAGTCGCCTCGACAGGAATAACAATGAGCAGTTCTTC.

The DNA for the CDR3 is TGTGCCAGTAGTACCTCCCGGGACAGGGGACATTATAGCAATCAGCCCCAGCATTTT. Translation gives CASSTSRDRGHYSNQPQHF. The J gene is TRBJ1-5, the V gene TRBV19; 10 positions match TRBD1. CDR3 size: 19 residues. Looked up from germline, CDR1 is LNHDA and CDR2 is SQIVND (reference sequence). Trimming took 4 bases from V and 0 from J; bases not matched to a gene: 12. The full variable domain, in which reference TRBV19 and TRBJ1-5 provide the parts outside the CDR3, is DGGITQSPKYLFRKEGQNVTLSCEQNLNHDAMYWYRQDPGQGLRLIYYSQIVNDFQKGDIAEGYSVSREKKESFPLTVTSAQKNPTAFYLCASSTSRDRGHYSNQPQHFGDGTRLSIL.

This chain links TRBV6-5 with TRBJ1-4, with D maybe TRBD1 (6 bases). Trimming cost V 2 bases and J 8 bases, with 12 bases left between them. The CDR3 spans 14 residues. From germline, CDR1 is MNHEY and CDR2 SVGAGI. The DNA for the CDR3 is TGTGCCAGCAGTTACGGGGGGGCGGGCGAAAAACTGTTTTTT. Translating gives CASSYGGAGEKLFF.

The chain joins TRBV10-3 to TRBJ1-2, with 8 bases identical to TRBD1. The length of the CDR3 is 13 residues. The junction had 7 bases not matched to a gene; V was cut back by 6 bases and J by 7 bases. CDR1 is ENHRY and CDR2 is SYGVKD in the germline V gene. The CDR3 here is CAISADREGGYTF. The CDR3 DNA reads TGTGCCATCAGCGCGGACAGGGAGGGTGGCTACACCTTC.

This chain connects TRBV7-9 to TRBJ1-1; D uncertain. V was clipped by 0 bases and J by 1 base, with 15 bases between them. CDR1 and CDR2 (germline): SEHNR, FQNEAQ (reference sequence). The CDR3 is 17 residues long. CDR3: CASSLALAAAPNTEAFF. CDR3 coding DNA: TGTGCCAGCAGCTTAGCGTTGGCAGCAGCGCCGAACACTGAAGCTTTCTTT.

J is TRBJ2-1 and V is TRBV7-9, with 8 nucleotides matching TRBD2. The V segment lost 5 bases and the J segment 4 bases; nucleotides outside the gene matches: 10. This CDR3 is 16 amino acids long. Germline V CDR1 and CDR2: SEHNR, FQNEAQ (reference sequence). CDR3 nucleotide sequence: TGTGCCAGCAGCCGCTTGAGGTTAGCGGGGTACAATGAGCAGTTCTTC. It codes for CASSRLRLAGYNEQFF.

J is TRBJ1-1 and V is TRBV7-2; TRBD1 agrees at 9 bases. Germline loops: CDR1 SGHTA, CDR2 FQGNSA. CDR3 length: 15 residues. Trimming took 5 bases from V and 1 from J; bases not matched to a gene: 5. CDR3 nucleotide sequence: TGTGCCAGCAGCAAGGGACAGGGAGAGAACACTGAAGCTTTCTTT. Its translation: CASSKGQGENTEAFF.

The chain uses TRBV4-1 and TRBJ1-4; the D is unclear. Looked up from germline, CDR1 is MGHRA and CDR2 is YSYEKL. The CDR3 is 15 residues long. The germline V and J ends were trimmed by 4 bases and 3 bases, with 12 bases remaining between them. The CDR3 protein is CASSRIAGSNEKLFF. CDR3 nucleotide sequence: TGCGCCAGCAGCCGAATAGCGGGCTCTAATGAAAAACTGTTTTTT.

This clone was seen just once. The genes are TRBV19 and TRBJ1-5, with D hard to call. Germline V gene data show CDR1 as LNHDA and CDR2 as SQIVND (reference sequence). This CDR3 is 15 amino acids long. The V end lost 3 bases, the J end lost 1 base, and 10 bases lay between the germline ends. The CDR3 DNA reads as TGTGCCAGTAGTATTCCCGGGATGAGCAATCAGCCCCAGCATTTT. It encodes CASSIPGMSNQPQHF.